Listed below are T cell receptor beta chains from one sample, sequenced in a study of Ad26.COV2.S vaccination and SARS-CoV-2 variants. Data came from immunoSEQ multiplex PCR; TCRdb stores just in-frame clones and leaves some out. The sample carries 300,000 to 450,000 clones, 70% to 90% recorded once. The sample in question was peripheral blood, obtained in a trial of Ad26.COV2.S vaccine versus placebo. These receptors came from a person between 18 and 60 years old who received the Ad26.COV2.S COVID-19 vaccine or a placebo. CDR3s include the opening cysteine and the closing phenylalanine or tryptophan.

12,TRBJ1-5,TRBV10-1,CASSDGDQPQHF
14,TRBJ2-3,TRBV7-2,CASSLVGGGDTQYF
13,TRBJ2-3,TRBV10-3,CANRDGSTDTQYF
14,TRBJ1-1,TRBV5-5,CASSLADTNTEAFF
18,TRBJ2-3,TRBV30,CAWREGLAGSLITDTQYF
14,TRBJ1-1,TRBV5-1,CASWTGPLNTEAFF
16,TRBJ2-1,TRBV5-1,CASSYFQGQGGGEQFF
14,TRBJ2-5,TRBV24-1,CATSDSGYQETQYF
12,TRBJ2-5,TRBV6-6,CASSYTIETQYF
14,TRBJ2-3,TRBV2,CASSGGTVLDTQYF
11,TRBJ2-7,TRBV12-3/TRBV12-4,CASSLAAEQYF
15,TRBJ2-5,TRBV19,CASRAGSGREGTQYF
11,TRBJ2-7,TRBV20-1,CSGGENYEQYF
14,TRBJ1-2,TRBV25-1,CASGPRDTLLGYTF
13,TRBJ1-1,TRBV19,CASSIEGGSATFF
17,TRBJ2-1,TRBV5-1,CASSPRPLAGGDNEQFF
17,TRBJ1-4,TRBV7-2,CASSLLRILLVVEKLFF
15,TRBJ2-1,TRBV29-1,CSVEPGLAGAGEQFF
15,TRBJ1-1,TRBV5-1,CASSSGTAVNTEAFF
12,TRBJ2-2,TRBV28,CASSLPMGELFF
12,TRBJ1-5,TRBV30,CAWMQGTQPQHF
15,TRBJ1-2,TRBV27,CASSRNRELNYGYTF
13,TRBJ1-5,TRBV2,CASSNSGSGPQHF
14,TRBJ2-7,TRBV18,CASSPGQGVYEQYF
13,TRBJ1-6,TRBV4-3,CASSQDLTSPLHF
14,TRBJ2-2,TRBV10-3,CAISEERRVGELFF
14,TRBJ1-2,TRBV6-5,CASKWDRSNYGYTF